One and the same sample provided the 20 T cell receptor beta chains below, sequenced in a study of cytomegalovirus exposure and HLA in healthy donors (dated by TCRdb to 2016 to 2017). The library relied on the immunoSEQ multiplex PCR assay. A mixture of 60 forward primers for TCR Vbeta segments and 13 reverse primers for TCR Jbeta segments was used in the multiplex PCR. TCRdb's version of the immuneACCESS table is confined to in-frame rearrangements and falls short of the full clone set. An unresolved V gene accounts for under half of the shortfall where checked; the remainder is of unknown origin. This sample is represented by over 110,000 clones; 65% to 85% of them were singletons. The biggest ten clones account for less than 3% of the sample. Sequencing was done on a sample of PBMCs. The receptors were sampled from a male donor in good health and CMV-seronegative.

V gene TRBV5-4 combines with J gene TRBJ2-7, with 7 bases matching TRBD1. The CDR3 runs 15 residues. V dropped 1 base and J dropped 6; count of bases not matched to a gene: 10. The germline gives CDR1 SGHNT, CDR2 YYREEE (reference sequence). CDR3 nucleotide sequence: TGTGCCAGCAGCTTGTCTCGGGGACAGCTGGCCGAGCAGTACTTC. It is translated as CASSLSRGQLAEQYF.

The gene calls are TRBV11-2 and TRBJ1-2, with 9 bases fitting TRBD1. The CDR3 extends over 15 amino acids. Unmatched junction bases numbered 6, after V lost 5 bases and J lost 2 bases. Germline-derived CDR1 and CDR2 are SGHAT and FQNNGV. In nucleotides, the CDR3 is TGTGCCAGCAGCCCCCCCGGGACAGGGAACTATGGCTACACCTTC. Protein product: CASSPPGTGNYGYTF. The full variable domain, completed using reference TRBV11-2 and TRBJ1-2, is EAGVAQSPRYKIIEKRQSVAFWCNPISGHATLYWYQQILGQGPKLLIQFQNNGVVDDSQLPKDRFSAERLKGVDSTLKIQPAKLEDSAVYLCASSPPGTGNYGYTFGSGTRLTVV.

The rearrangement uses TRBV19 and TRBJ1-1, with D possibly being TRBD1 (6 bases). The CDR3 is 13 residues long. With 2 bases removed from V and 3 bases from J, the gap between germline ends came to 7 bases. Germline CDR1 reads LNHDA; CDR2 reads SQIVND (reference sequence). CDR3 loop: CASSIRTDTEAFF. The CDR3 DNA reads TGTGCCAGTAGTATACGGACAGACACTGAAGCTTTCTTT.

The chain joins TRBV5-6 to TRBJ1-2; D not certain. Trimming took 1 base from V and 7 from J, leaving 11 bases between them. Germline CDR1 and CDR2: SGHDT and YYEEEE. This CDR3 is 13 amino acids long. The CDR3 region has the DNA TGTGCCAGCAGCTTGCCCGCCCCCGGTGGCTACACCTTC. Protein product: CASSLPAPGGYTF.

This clone appeared once. The gene calls are TRBV7-9 and TRBJ1-2; TRBD1 might be the D (6 bases). This CDR3 has 17 residues. Looked up from germline, CDR1 is SEHNR and CDR2 is FQNEAQ (reference sequence). V was shortened by 2 bases and J by 0 bases, with 16 bases between the two germline ends. In DNA form, the CDR3 reads TGTGCCAGCAGCTTACTTGGAAGCCACAGGGCTAACTATGGCTACACCTTC. It is translated as CASSLLGSHRANYGYTF.

This chain uses TRBV4-3 with TRBJ1-1; no definite D call. The CDR3 runs 15 residues. Trimming cost V 0 bases and J 6 bases, with 14 bases left between them. Germline V gene sequence: CDR1 LGHNA, CDR2 YSLEER. The DNA for the CDR3 is TGCGCCAGCAGCCAAGAGGCAGGAGGTGGGCCTGAAGCTTTCTTT. It specifies CASSQEAGGGPEAFF.

This sequence joins TRBV10-1 and TRBJ2-1; TRBD2 aligns across 11 bases. The CDR3 totals 14 residues. Losses at the gene ends were 3 bases for V and 6 bases for J; bases not matched to a gene: 1. Germline V CDR1 and CDR2: WNHNN, SYGVQD (reference sequence). DNA of the CDR3: TGCGCCAGCAGTGACACTAGCGGGAGCAATGAGCAGTTCTTC. This codes for CASSDTSGSNEQFF.

V gene TRBV7-3 combines with J gene TRBJ1-3; tentatively, D is TRBD1 (6 bases). Looked up from germline, CDR1 is SGHTA and CDR2 is FQGTGA. The CDR3 runs 15 residues. Trimming cost V 3 bases and J 4 bases, with 13 bases left between them. CDR3: CASSLMGARGNTIYF. The CDR3 DNA follows: TGTGCCAGCAGCTTGATGGGGGCGCGAGGAAACACCATATATTTT.

The chain joins TRBV18 to TRBJ2-1; weak D call: TRBD2 (7 bases). V was shortened by 0 bases and J by 10 bases, with 16 bases between the two germline ends. The CDR3 totals 15 residues. In germline, CDR1 is KGHSH, CDR2 LQKENI. The CDR3 DNA reads as TGTGCCAGCTCACCACCGTCCGGACCGGGGGGCGAGCAGTTCTTC. It encodes CASSPPSGPGGEQFF.

This clone has only one observation. V gene TRBV6-4 combines with J gene TRBJ2-4, with 8 bases aligning to TRBD2. The CDR3 is made up of 15 amino acids. Per germline, CDR1 MRHNA and CDR2 SNTAGT. Germline trimming cut 3 bases from V and 5 bases from J; bases unmatched to any gene: 6. The CDR3 DNA is TGTGCCAGCAGTGAAGTTGCGGGAGGCGAAAACATTCAGTACTTC. This translates into CASSEVAGGENIQYF.

The chain has TRBV4-2 and TRBJ1-5; D not certain. The CDR3 length is 17 residues. The V end lost 4 bases, the J end lost 5 bases, and 21 bases lay between the germline ends. Germline V gene lookup returns CDR1 LGHNA and CDR2 YNFKEQ. The CDR3 loop is CASSPPHRDIYHQPQHF. The CDR3 DNA is TGTGCCAGCAGCCCCCCCCACCGCGACATTTACCATCAGCCCCAGCATTTT.

The V gene is TRBV12-5, the J gene TRBJ2-1, with TRBD2 matching 7 bases. CDR1 and CDR2 from the germline V gene are LGHNT and FRNRAP. The V gene end was trimmed by 3 bases and the J gene end by 5 bases; junction bases not matched to a gene: 13. This CDR3 has 17 residues. The CDR3: CASGFGVRGRDNNEQFF. The CDR3 DNA is TGTGCTAGTGGTTTTGGGGTAAGAGGGAGGGATAACAATGAGCAGTTCTTC.

This clone occurred once. The chain is built from TRBV19 and TRBJ2-3; 7 nucleotides line up with TRBD1. The CDR3 is 13 amino acids. V shed 10 bases, J shed 4 bases, and the junction held 8 bases outside the gene matches. Per the germline V gene, CDR1 is LNHDA and CDR2 is SQIVND (reference sequence). In DNA form, the CDR3 reads TGTGCCACCTCAGACAGGGCTGCAGATACGCAGTATTTT. Its protein is CATSDRAADTQYF.

Concerning this clone: The junction does not match germline at one end; this may be a read error. This rearrangement joins TRBV7-9 to TRBJ1-3, with unresolved D. The CDR3 has 16 amino acids. Per the germline V gene, CDR1 is SEHNR and CDR2 is FQNEAQ (reference sequence). The CDR3 region has the DNA TGCGCCAGCAGCCCCACAACGGGGAGCTCTGGAAACACCATATATTTT. Translated, it gives CASSPTTGSSGNTIYF.

The chain uses TRBV5-4 and TRBJ2-2, with D tentatively TRBD1 (6 bases). Germline CDR1 and CDR2: SGHNT and YYREEE (reference sequence). The CDR3 has 12 residues. CDR3 bases: TGTGCGGACAGCGCGAACACCGGGGAGCTGTTTTTT. Translation: CADSANTGELFF.

The V call is TRBV2, the J call TRBJ2-1; D perhaps matches TRBD2 (6 bases). The CDR3 is 13 amino acids. Germline loops: CDR1 SNHLY, CDR2 FYNNEI. Trimming pared 9 bases from V and 3 bases from J, leaving 12 bases between. The CDR3 DNA follows: TGTGCCAGGTGGGACTGGAGCTACAATGAGCAGTTCTTC. Its translation is CARWDWSYNEQFF.

Remarks on this clone: One end of the junction fails to match germline, which may point to a read error. The chain recombines TRBV7-7 with TRBJ2-1, with D perhaps matching TRBD2 (6 bases). The CDR3 has 14 amino acids. CDR1 and CDR2 from the germline V gene are SSHAT and FNYEAQ (reference sequence). The CDR3 region has the DNA TGTGCTAGCAGCTTAGGGACTGACGGACTGAAGCAGTTCTTC. It encodes CASSLGTDGLKQFF. Supplemented by reference TRBV7-7 and TRBJ2-1, the full variable domain reads GAGVSQSPRYKVTKRGQDVTLRCDPISSHATLYWYQQALGQGPEFLTYFNYEAQPDKSGLPSDRFSAERPEGSISTLTIQRTEQRDSAMYRCASSLGTDGLKQFFGPGTRLTVL.

The chain recombines TRBV19 with TRBJ2-1, with D uncertain. Germline V lookup: CDR1 LNHDA, CDR2 SQIVND (reference sequence). V was clipped by 1 base and J by 8 bases, with 6 bases between them. The CDR3 extends over 12 amino acids. CDR3 sequence (DNA): TGTGCCAGTAGTATAGGGCTGGATGAGCAGTTCTTC. Its translation is CASSIGLDEQFF. Based on the CDR3 plus reference TRBV19 and TRBJ2-1, the full variable domain is DGGITQSPKYLFRKEGQNVTLSCEQNLNHDAMYWYRQDPGQGLRLIYYSQIVNDFQKGDIAEGYSVSREKKESFPLTVTSAQKNPTAFYLCASSIGLDEQFFGPGTRLTVL.

The CDR3 DNA reads as TGTGCCAGCAGCCCAACTAGCGGGATTGGGACCGGGGAGCTGTTTTTT. The encoded protein is CASSPTSGIGTGELFF. The chain employs TRBV5-4 and TRBJ2-2; 10 bases match TRBD2. Germline CDR1 is SGHNT and CDR2 is YYREEE (reference sequence). This CDR3 comprises 16 residues. The J segment lost 5 bases and the V segment lost 4 bases, leaving 8 bases of the junction unmatched.

Only a few counts were recorded for this clone. This chain joins TRBV9 and TRBJ2-7; D possibly corresponds to TRBD1 (7 bases). CDR3 length: 14 residues. In germline, CDR1 is SGDLS, CDR2 YYNGEE. The V and J ends lost 4 bases and 3 bases respectively, with 14 bases between them. The CDR3 coding sequence is TGTGCCAGCAGCCAGGGGGGTAGCGGCTACGAGCAGTACTTC. It codes for CASSQGGSGYEQYF.